This T cell receptor (beta chain) was sequenced during a study of post-analysis software for immune sequencing data. Study-wide points: Patients used about 5 TRBV segments, including TRBV5-6, TRBV5-1 and TRBV20-1, more often than controls.

Unique molecular identifiers had been added to the TCR beta cDNA libraries. TCRdb re-called the PCR reads with MiXCR, one entry per CDR3 protein. The top ten hold roughly 0.53% of the sample, which has about 800,000 distinct CDR3 sequences, just under 30% seen once. In its sample, this clonotype was seen a few times. What it recognizes is unknown. The CDR3 is 12 amino acids. V was pared by 6 bases and J by 8 bases, with 10 bases between. Per the germline V gene, CDR1 is MNHEY and CDR2 is SVGAGI. Input material: blood. The rearrangement joins TRBV6-5 to TRBJ1-4; D not resolved. The sequence was obtained from a girl aged 5-17 years with multiple sclerosis. The CDR3 sequence: CASSRLGEKLFF. The CDR3 bases are TGTGCCAGCAGCCGCCTGGGGGAAAAACTGTTTTTT.